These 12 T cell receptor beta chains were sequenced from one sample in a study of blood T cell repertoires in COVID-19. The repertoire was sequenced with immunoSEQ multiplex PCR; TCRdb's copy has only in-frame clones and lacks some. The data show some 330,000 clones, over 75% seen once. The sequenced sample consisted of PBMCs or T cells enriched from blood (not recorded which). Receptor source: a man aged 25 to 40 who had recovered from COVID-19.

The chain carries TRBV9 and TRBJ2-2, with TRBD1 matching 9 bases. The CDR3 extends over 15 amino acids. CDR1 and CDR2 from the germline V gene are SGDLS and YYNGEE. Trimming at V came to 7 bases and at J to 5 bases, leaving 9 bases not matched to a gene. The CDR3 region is CASAEGGTGTGELFF. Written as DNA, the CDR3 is TGTGCCAGCGCGGAGGGGGGGACAGGGACCGGGGAGCTGTTTTTT.

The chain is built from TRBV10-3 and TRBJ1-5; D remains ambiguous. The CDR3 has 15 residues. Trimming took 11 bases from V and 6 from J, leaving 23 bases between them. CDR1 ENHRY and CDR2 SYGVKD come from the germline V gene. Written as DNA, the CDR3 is TGTGCCCCTCAAAAGTGGGCCCTTCGGGGTCAGCCCCAGCATTTT. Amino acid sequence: CAPQKWALRGQPQHF.

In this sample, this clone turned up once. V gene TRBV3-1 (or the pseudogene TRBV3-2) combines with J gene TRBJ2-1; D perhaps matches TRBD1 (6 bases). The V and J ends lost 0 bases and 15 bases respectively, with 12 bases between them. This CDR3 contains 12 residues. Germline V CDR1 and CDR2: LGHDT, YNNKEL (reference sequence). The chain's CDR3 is CASSQELGQLFF. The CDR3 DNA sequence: TGTGCCAGCAGCCAAGAGTTGGGACAATTGTTCTTC.

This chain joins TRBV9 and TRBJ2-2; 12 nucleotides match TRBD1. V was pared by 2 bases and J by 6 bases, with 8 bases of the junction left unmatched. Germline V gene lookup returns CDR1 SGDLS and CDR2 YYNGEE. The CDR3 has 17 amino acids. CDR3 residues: CASSVRPGTGGPGELFF. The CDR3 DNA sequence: TGTGCCAGCAGCGTTCGTCCCGGGACAGGGGGCCCCGGGGAGCTGTTTTTT.

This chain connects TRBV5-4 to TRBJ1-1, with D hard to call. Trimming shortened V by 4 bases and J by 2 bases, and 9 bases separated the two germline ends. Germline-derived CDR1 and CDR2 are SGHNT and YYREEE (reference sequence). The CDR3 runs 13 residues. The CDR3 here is CASSRTANTEAFF. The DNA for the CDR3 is TGTGCCAGCAGCCGTACAGCAAACACTGAAGCTTTCTTT.

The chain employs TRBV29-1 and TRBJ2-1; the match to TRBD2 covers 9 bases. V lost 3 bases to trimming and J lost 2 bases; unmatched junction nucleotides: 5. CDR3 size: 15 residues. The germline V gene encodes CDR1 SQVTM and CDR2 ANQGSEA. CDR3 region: CSVEERGDAYNEQFF. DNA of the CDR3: TGCAGCGTTGAGGAGCGGGGGGACGCCTACAATGAGCAGTTCTTC.

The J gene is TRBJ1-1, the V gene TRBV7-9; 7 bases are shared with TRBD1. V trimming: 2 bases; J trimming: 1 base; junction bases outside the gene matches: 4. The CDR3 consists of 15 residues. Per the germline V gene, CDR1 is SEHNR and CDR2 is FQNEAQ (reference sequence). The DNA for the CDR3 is TGTGCCAGCAGCTTATATGCAGGGGGGAACACTGAAGCTTTCTTT. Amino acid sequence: CASSLYAGGNTEAFF.

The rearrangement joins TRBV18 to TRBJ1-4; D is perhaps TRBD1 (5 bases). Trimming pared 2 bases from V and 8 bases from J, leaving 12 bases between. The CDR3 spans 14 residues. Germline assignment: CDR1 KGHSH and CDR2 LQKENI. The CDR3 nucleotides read TGTGCCAGCTCACCAGGGGCTAGCGGCGAAAAACTGTTTTTT. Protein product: CASSPGASGEKLFF.

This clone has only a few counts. CDR3 region: CASSPQPGTVNSPLHF. The CDR3 coding sequence is TGTGCCAGCAGCCCCCAGCCCGGGACAGTAAATTCACCCCTCCACTTT. The J gene is TRBJ1-6, the V gene TRBV11-2, with TRBD1 matching 7 bases. The CDR3 spans 16 residues. V shed 5 bases, J shed 7 bases, and the junction held 11 bases outside the gene matches. Per the germline V gene, CDR1 is SGHAT and CDR2 is FQNNGV.

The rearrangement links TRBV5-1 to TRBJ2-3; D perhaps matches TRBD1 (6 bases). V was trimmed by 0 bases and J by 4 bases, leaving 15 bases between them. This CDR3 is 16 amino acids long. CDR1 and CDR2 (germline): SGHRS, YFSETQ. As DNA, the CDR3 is TGCGCCAGCAGCTTGGTGGGTGTGGGGGCCGCAGATACGCAGTATTTT. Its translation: CASSLVGVGAADTQYF.

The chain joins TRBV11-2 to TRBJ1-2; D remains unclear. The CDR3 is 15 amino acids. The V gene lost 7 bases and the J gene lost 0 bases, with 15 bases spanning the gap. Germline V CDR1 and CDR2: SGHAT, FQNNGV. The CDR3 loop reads CASTPFQAPNYGYTF. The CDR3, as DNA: TGTGCCAGCACCCCGTTTCAGGCTCCTAACTATGGCTACACCTTC.

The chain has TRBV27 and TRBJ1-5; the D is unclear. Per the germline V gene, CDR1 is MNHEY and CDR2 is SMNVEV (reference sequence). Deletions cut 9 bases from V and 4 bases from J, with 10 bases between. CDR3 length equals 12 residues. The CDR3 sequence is CASSTGNQPQHF. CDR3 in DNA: TGTGCCAGTTCGACGGGAAATCAGCCCCAGCATTTT.